This TCR beta chain was profiled in a study of spatial heterogeneity in lung cancer. All TCR cDNA molecules were individually tagged with a unique molecular identifier. From the 5' RACE reads, TCRdb called clonotypes with MiXCR, one entry per CDR3 protein. The sample has about 94,000 distinct CDR3 sequences, approximately 19% seen once; the top ten hold 21%. V was clipped by 3 bases and J by 2 bases; unmatched bases: 6. The CDR3 totals 15 residues. The V gene's germline CDR1 is KGHSH and CDR2 LQKENI. A note on this clonotype: Its matching antigen is unknown.

Indicated time point: blood at routine non-recurrence follow-up after resection. Sequencing of whole RNA from tumor, nontumor lung or frozen PBMC involved no sorting. Findings and limits, study-wide: Expanded tumor TCRs that were ubiquitous appeared in blood more at resection than follow-up.

The sequence was collected from a male donor with early-stage non-small cell lung cancer. The material was PBMCs, obtained at follow-up. The V and J genes are TRBV18 and TRBJ1-2; 7 bases align to TRBD1. As DNA, the CDR3 is TGTGCCAGCTCACCTGGGGACAGTGTAAACTATGGCTACACCTTC. Translating gives CASSPGDSVNYGYTF.